This TCR beta chain was retrieved from a study of blood T cell repertoires in COVID-19. About the study: Acute-phase and convalescent COVID-19 samples originated in the United States, Italy and Spain. In each case, the material was cDNA or gDNA derived from T cells, B-cell-depleted T cells, or PBMCs.

The method was immunoSEQ multiplex PCR; TCRdb's version includes in-frame clones alone and lacks a portion of them. The sample carries around 300,000 clones, 85% recorded once. Participants spanned ages about 18 to 90 years and resided in 24 US areas. Recovered status applied to Cohort 3 donors who had two consecutive negative PCRs. It also applied to those with clearance or with symptom resolution. The germline gives CDR1 ENHRY, CDR2 SYGVKD. The J segment lost 4 bases and the V segment lost 2 bases, leaving 4 bases of the junction unmatched. This CDR3 comprises 14 residues. The chain couples TRBV10-3 to TRBJ2-7; TRBD2 aligns across 8 bases. Source material: PBMCs or T cells enriched from blood (not recorded which). The sequence derives from a woman between 50 and 59 years old who had recovered from COVID-19. DNA of the CDR3: TGTGCCATCAGTGAGACTAGCGGACTTTACGAGCAGTACTTC. Protein: CAISETSGLYEQYF.